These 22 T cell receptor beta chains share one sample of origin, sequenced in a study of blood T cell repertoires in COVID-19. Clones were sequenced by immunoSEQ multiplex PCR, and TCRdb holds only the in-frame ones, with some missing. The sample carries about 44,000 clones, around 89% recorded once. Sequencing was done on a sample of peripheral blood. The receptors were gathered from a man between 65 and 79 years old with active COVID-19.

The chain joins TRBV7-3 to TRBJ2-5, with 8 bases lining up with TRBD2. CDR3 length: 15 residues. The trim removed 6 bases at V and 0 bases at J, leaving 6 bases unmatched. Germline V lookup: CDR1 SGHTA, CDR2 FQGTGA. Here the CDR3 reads CASSQSGGNQETQYF. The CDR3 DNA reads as TGTGCCAGCAGTCAAAGCGGGGGAAACCAAGAGACCCAGTACTTC.

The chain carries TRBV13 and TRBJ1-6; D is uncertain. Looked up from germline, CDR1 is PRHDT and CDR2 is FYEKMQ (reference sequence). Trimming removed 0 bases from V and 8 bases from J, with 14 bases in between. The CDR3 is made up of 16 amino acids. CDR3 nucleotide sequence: TGTGCCAGCAGCTTAGGGGGCCCCGCGGGCTATTCACCCCTCCACTTT. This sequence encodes CASSLGGPAGYSPLHF.

In nucleotides, the CDR3 is TGTGCCAGCGCCCAGGGCGTCTCCTATAATTCACCCCTCCACTTT. Protein sequence: CASAQGVSYNSPLHF. The V gene is TRBV18, the J gene TRBJ1-6, with a weak D call TRBD1 (5 bases). Germline V gene sequence: CDR1 KGHSH, CDR2 LQKENI. The CDR3 is made up of 15 amino acids. V lost 8 bases and J 0 bases, leaving 11 bases between the germline ends. Variable domain in full (rest from reference TRBV18 and TRBJ1-6): NAGVMQNPRHLVRRRGQEARLRCSPMKGHSHVYWYRQLPEEGLKFMVYLQKENIIDESGMPKERFSAEFPKEGPSILRIQQVVRGDSAAYFCASAQGVSYNSPLHFGNGTRLTVT.

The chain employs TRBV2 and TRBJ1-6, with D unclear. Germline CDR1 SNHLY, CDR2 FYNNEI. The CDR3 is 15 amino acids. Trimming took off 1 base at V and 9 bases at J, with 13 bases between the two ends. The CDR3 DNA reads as TGTGCCAGCAGTGAAGAAGGCGGGATGGGTTCACCCCTCCACTTT. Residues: CASSEEGGMGSPLHF.

Here the CDR3 reads CASSRDSNSPLHF. CDR3 bases: TGTGCCAGCAGCCGGGACAGCAATTCACCCCTCCACTTT. The chain has TRBV3-1 (or the pseudogene TRBV3-2) and TRBJ1-6; 7 positions agree with TRBD1. The CDR3 consists of 13 residues. The V segment lost 4 bases and the J segment 7 bases; nucleotides outside the gene matches: 1. Germline CDR1 and CDR2: LGHDT and YNNKEL (reference sequence).

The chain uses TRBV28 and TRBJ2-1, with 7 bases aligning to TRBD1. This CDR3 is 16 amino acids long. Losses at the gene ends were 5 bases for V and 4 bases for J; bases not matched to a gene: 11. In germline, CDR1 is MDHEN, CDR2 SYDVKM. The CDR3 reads CASSEAGQVTYNEQFF. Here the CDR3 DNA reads TGTGCCAGCAGTGAAGCAGGACAGGTGACGTACAATGAGCAGTTCTTC.

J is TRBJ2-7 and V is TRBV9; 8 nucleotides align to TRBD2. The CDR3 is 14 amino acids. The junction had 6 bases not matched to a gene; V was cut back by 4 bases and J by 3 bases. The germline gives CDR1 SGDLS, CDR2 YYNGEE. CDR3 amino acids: CASSIAGSDYEQYF. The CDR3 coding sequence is TGTGCCAGCAGCATAGCGGGGAGCGACTACGAGCAGTACTTC. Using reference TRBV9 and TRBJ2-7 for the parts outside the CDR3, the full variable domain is DSGVTQTPKHLITATGQRVTLRCSPRSGDLSVYWYQQSLDQGLQFLIQYYNGEERAKGNILERFSAQQFPDLHSELNLSSLELGDSALYFCASSIAGSDYEQYFGPGTRLTVT.

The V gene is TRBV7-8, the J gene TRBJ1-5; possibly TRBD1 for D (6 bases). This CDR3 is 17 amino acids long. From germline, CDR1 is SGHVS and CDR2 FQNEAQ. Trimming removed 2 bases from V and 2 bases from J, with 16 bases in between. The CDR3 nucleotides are TGTGCCAGCAGCTTACGGACAGTCTGGCGGGGCAATCAGCCCCAGCATTTT. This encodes CASSLRTVWRGNQPQHF.

The chain's CDR3 is CATSRDPGRPYGYTF. The CDR3 DNA sequence: TGTGCCACCAGCAGAGATCCGGGGAGGCCCTATGGCTACACCTTC. The chain couples TRBV15 to TRBJ1-2, with D unclear. Germline values: CDR1 LNHNV, CDR2 YYDKDF (reference sequence). Between the trimmed V and J ends, which lost 0 bases and 4 bases, there was a span of 12 bases. The CDR3 is 15 amino acids.

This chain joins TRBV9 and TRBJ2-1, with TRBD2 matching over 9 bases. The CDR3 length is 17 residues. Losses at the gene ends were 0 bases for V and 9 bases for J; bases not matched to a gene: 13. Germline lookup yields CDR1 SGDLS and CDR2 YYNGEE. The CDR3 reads CASSVGRERGVTIEQFF. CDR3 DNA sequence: TGTGCCAGCAGCGTAGGGAGAGAGCGGGGGGTCACCATTGAGCAGTTCTTC.

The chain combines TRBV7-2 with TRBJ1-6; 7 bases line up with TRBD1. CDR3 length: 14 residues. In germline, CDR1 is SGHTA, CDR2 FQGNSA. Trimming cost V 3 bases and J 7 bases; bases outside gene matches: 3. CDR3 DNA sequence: TGTGCCAGCAGCTTCGACAGGGCCAATTCACCCCTCCACTTT. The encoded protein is CASSFDRANSPLHF.

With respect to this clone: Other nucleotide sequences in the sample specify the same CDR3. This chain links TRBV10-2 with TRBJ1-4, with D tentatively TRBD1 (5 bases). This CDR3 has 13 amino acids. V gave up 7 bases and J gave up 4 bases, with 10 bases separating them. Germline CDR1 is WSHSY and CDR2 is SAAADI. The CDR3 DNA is TGCGCCAGCACCGGACACCTTAATGAAAAACTGTTTTTT. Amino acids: CASTGHLNEKLFF.

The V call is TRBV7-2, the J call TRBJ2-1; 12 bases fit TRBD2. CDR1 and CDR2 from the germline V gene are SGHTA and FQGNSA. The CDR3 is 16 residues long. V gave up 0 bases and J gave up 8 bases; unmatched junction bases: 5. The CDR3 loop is CASSLAPASGGDEQFF. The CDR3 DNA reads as TGTGCCAGCAGCTTAGCGCCGGCTAGCGGGGGGGATGAGCAGTTCTTC. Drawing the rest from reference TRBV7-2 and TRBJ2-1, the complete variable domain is GAGVSQSPSNKVTEKGKDVELRCDPISGHTALYWYRQSLGQGLEFLIYFQGNSAPDKSGLPSDRFSAERTGGSVSTLTIQRTQQEDSAVYLCASSLAPASGGDEQFFGPGTRLTVL.

CDR3 amino acids: CASSLFALGQGKAYEQYF. CDR3 in DNA: TGTGCCAGCAGCCTTTTTGCCCTAGGGCAGGGAAAAGCCTACGAGCAGTACTTC. The chain combines TRBV11-2 with TRBJ2-7; D is possibly TRBD1 (5 bases). Per the germline V gene, CDR1 is SGHAT and CDR2 is FQNNGV. The ends were cut back, 5 bases at V and 2 bases at J, with 25 bases in the middle. This CDR3 has 18 residues. The full variable domain, rest sourced from reference TRBV11-2 and TRBJ2-7, is EAGVAQSPRYKIIEKRQSVAFWCNPISGHATLYWYQQILGQGPKLLIQFQNNGVVDDSQLPKDRFSAERLKGVDSTLKIQPAKLEDSAVYLCASSLFALGQGKAYEQYFGPGTRLTVT.

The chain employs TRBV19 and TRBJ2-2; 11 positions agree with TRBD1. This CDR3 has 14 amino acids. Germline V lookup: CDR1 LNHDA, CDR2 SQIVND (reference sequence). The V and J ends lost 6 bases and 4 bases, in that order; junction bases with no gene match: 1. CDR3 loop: CASRGQGGTGELFF. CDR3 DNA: TGTGCCAGTAGGGGACAGGGGGGCACCGGGGAGCTGTTTTTT.

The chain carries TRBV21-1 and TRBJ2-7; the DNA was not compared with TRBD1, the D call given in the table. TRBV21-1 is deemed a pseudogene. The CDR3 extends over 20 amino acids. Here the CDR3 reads CASSNGEGGTGYPLRGEQYF. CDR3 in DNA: TGTGCCAGCAGCAACGGGGAGGGCGGGACAGGGTACCCACTACGAGGAGAGCAGTACTTC.

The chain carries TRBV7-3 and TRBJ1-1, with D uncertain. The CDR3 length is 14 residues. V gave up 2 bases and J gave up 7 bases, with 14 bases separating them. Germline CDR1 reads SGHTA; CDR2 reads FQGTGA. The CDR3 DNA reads TGTGCCAGCAGCTTATTGGGCCGAGTGGATGAAGCTTTCTTT. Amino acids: CASSLLGRVDEAFF.

CDR3 protein: CASSGDRAYSNQPQHF. The DNA of the CDR3 is TGTGCCAGCAGTGGGGACAGGGCTTATAGCAATCAGCCCCAGCATTTT. This chain links TRBV2 with TRBJ1-5; 9 nucleotides match TRBD1. Germline lookup yields CDR1 SNHLY and CDR2 FYNNEI. The trim removed 4 bases at V and 0 bases at J, leaving 4 bases unmatched. The length of the CDR3 is 16 residues.

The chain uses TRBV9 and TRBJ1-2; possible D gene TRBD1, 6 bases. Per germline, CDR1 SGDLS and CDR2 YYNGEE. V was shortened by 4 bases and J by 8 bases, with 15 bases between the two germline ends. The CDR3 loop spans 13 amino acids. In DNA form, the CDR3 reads TGTGCCAGCAGCTACGCCGGGACATGGGGCTACACCTTC. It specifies CASSYAGTWGYTF. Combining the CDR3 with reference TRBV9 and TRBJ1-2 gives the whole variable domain DSGVTQTPKHLITATGQRVTLRCSPRSGDLSVYWYQQSLDQGLQFLIQYYNGEERAKGNILERFSAQQFPDLHSELNLSSLELGDSALYFCASSYAGTWGYTFGSGTRLTVV.

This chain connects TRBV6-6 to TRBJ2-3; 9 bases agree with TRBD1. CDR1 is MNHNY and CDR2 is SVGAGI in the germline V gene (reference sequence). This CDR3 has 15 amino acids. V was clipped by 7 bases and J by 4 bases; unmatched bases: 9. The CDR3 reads CASKPRDRVPDTQYF. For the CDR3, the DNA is TGTGCCAGCAAACCCCGGGACAGGGTTCCAGATACGCAGTATTTT.

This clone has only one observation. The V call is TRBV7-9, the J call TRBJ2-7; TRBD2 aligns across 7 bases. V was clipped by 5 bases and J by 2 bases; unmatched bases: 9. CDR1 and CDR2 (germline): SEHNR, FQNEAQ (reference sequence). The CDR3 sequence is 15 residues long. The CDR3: CASSPTGGKTYEQYF. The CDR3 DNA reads TGTGCCAGCAGCCCTACGGGGGGAAAAACCTACGAGCAGTACTTC.

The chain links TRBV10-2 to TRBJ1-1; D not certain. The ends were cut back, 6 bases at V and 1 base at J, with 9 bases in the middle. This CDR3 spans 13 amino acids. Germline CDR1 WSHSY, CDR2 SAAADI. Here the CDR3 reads CASRGTWNTEAFF. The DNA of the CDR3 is TGCGCCAGCAGGGGCACCTGGAACACTGAAGCTTTCTTT.